The entry below describes one T cell receptor (beta chain). A junction end diverges from the germline sequence, so it may reflect a read error. This entry is derived from a study of blood T cells in healthy people across ages. The length of the CDR3 is 15 residues. The second PCR ran roughly 6 to 11 cycles with a sample-barcoded 5' primer and J-beta primers. TCRdb passed the 5' RACE reads through MiXCR, listing each CDR3 protein once. The sample carries some 890,000 distinct CDR3 sequences, roughly 28% recorded once. This sample also appeared in a second study, on T cells of mothers and their children.

The receptor was derived from a woman in her thirties or forties in good health. The V call is TRBV12-3 or TRBV12-4, the J call TRBJ2-3; 7 bases fit TRBD2. Specimen: blood. CDR3 residues: CASTPSGVSTDAQYF. The CDR3 DNA reads TGTGCCAGCACTCCCAGCGGGGTCAGCACAGATGCGCAGTATTTT.